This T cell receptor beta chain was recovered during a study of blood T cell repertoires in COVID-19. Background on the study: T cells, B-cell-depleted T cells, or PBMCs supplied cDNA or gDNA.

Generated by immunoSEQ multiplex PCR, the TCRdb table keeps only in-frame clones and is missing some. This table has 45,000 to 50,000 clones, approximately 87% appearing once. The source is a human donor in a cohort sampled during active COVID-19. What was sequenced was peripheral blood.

The CDR3 DNA is TGTGCCAGCAGTACGCCGGGACAGGGCTATGGCTACACCTTC. This codes for CASSTPGQGYGYTF. This chain joins TRBV27 and TRBJ1-2; TRBD1 matches at 9 bases. The CDR3 has 14 residues. V lost 5 bases to trimming and J lost 4 bases; unmatched junction nucleotides: 5. The germline CDR1 and CDR2 sequences are MNHEY and SMNVEV (reference sequence).